This is a list of T cell receptor beta chains from one sample in a study of cytomegalovirus exposure and HLA in healthy donors. Profiled with immunoSEQ multiplex PCR; TCRdb holds only in-frame clones, not every one. The repertoire has 64,000 or so clones, approximately 70% of them found once; the top ten carry around a tenth. The sample was PBMCs. These TCRs come from a woman in her fifties or sixties in good health and CMV-seropositive. Each CDR3 is given with its conserved first and last residue. Fields, in order: clone size, V gene, D gene, J gene, CDR3 protein, CDR3 DNA. D genes are given only for firm matches. The size entry is marked missing in some rows and otherwise reads once, few, many or a size class.

NA	TRBV4-1	NA	TRBJ1-3	CASSRQATSGNTIYF	TGCGCCAGCAGCCGACAGGCAACCTCTGGAAACACCATATATTTT
NA	TRBV6-6	NA	TRBJ1-2	CASTKPGDGYTF	TGTGCCAGCACAAAACCAGGGGATGGCTACACCTTC
NA	TRBV7-9	NA	TRBJ1-4	CASSLAVDSTNEKLFF	TGTGCCAGCAGCTTAGCGGTAGACTCAACTAATGAAAAACTGTTTTTT
NA	TRBV4-1	TRBD1	TRBJ2-5	CASSLHRDRGSQETQYF	TGCGCCAGCAGCCTCCACCGGGACAGGGGATCCCAAGAGACCCAGTACTTC
once	TRBV4-3	NA	TRBJ1-1	CASSLQGAPEAFF	TGCGCCAGCAGCCTACAGGGAGCCCCTGAAGCTTTCTTT
NA	TRBV19	TRBD1	TRBJ1-1	CASSTPGGRTEAFF	TGTGCCAGTAGTACCCCAGGGGGTCGCACTGAAGCTTTCTTT
few	TRBV6-5	NA	TRBJ2-5	CASSRGNGETQYF	TGTGCCAGCAGTCGCGGGAATGGGGAGACCCAGTACTTC
once	TRBV9	TRBD1	TRBJ1-3	CASSPGQGGRNTIYF	TGTGCCAGCAGCCCGGGACAGGGAGGAAGAAACACCATATATTTT
once	TRBV7-6	TRBD1	TRBJ2-7	CASSLAAGTVGTYEQYF	TGTGCCAGCAGCTTAGCCGCTGGGACAGTCGGAACCTACGAGCAGTACTTC
once	TRBV28	TRBD1	TRBJ1-2	CASRNDRGRDRGYTF	TGTGCCAGCAGAAATGACAGGGGGCGCGATCGTGGCTACACCTTC
NA	TRBV7-9	TRBD1	TRBJ1-2	CASRRGQGDGYTF	TGTGCCAGCCGGCGGGGACAGGGGGATGGCTACACCTTC
NA	TRBV10-1	NA	TRBJ1-1	CASSERTDLGEAFF	TGCGCCAGCAGTGAGCGAACCGACTTGGGTGAAGCTTTCTTT
few	TRBV4-1	TRBD1	TRBJ1-2	CASSRTGQGAQGYTF	TGCGCCAGCAGCCGTACGGGACAGGGGGCGCAAGGCTACACCTTC
few	TRBV5-5	NA	TRBJ1-6	CASSLGQENSPLHF	TGTGCCAGCAGCTTGGGACAGGAAAATTCACCCCTCCACTTT
few	TRBV6-5	NA	TRBJ2-7	CASTLGHEQYF	TGTGCCAGCACTCTGGGCCACGAGCAGTACTTC
NA	TRBV14	NA	TRBJ2-7	CASSRDNYAYEQYF	TGTGCCAGCAGCCGAGATAACTACGCCTACGAGCAGTACTTC
NA	TRBV5-4	NA	TRBJ2-3	CASSPKERAGSTDTQYF	TGTGCCAGCAGCCCCAAGGAGAGGGCTGGAAGCACAGATACGCAGTATTTT
NA	TRBV11-2	NA	TRBJ2-7	CASSQTGTQTYEQYF	TGTGCCAGCAGCCAAACGGGGACTCAAACCTACGAGCAGTACTTC
once	TRBV4-2	NA	TRBJ1-1	CASSQEFLDEAFF	TGTGCCAGCAGCCAAGAGTTTTTAGATGAAGCTTTCTTT
NA	TRBV9	TRBD2	TRBJ2-2	CASSVGSGGATGELFF	TGTGCCAGCAGCGTAGGGAGCGGGGGGGCCACCGGGGAGCTGTTTTTT
NA	TRBV28	TRBD1	TRBJ1-2	CASSPGQWDYGYTF	TGTGCCAGCAGTCCGGGACAGTGGGACTATGGCTACACCTTC
NA	TRBV9	NA	TRBJ2-7	CASSVGDRGYEQYF	TGTGCCAGCAGCGTAGGAGATCGGGGTTACGAGCAGTACTTC
NA	TRBV7-8	NA	TRBJ1-1	CASSSTGYTEAFF	TGTGCCAGCAGCTCCACAGGGTACACTGAAGCTTTCTTT
NA	TRBV9	TRBD1	TRBJ2-3	CASSSRQGGTDTQYF	TGTGCCAGCAGCTCCAGACAGGGGGGCACAGATACGCAGTATTTT
NA	TRBV20-1	TRBD1	TRBJ1-1	CSQTGSTEAFF	TGCAGCCAGACAGGGAGCACTGAAGCTTTCTTT
NA	TRBV28	NA	TRBJ1-2	CASVTGSRGYTF	TGTGCCAGCGTAACAGGGAGTCGTGGCTACACCTTC
NA	TRBV6-1	TRBD1	TRBJ2-7	CASSARQGLNEQYF	TGTGCCAGCAGTGCCAGACAGGGCTTGAACGAGCAGTACTTC
NA	TRBV2	NA	TRBJ2-2	CASSETGGRNGELFF	TGTGCCAGCAGTGAAACAGGCGGTAGGAATGGGGAGCTGTTTTTT
NA	TRBV29-1	TRBD2	TRBJ2-5	CSVSSGGGETQYF	TGCAGCGTTTCCAGCGGGGGGGGTGAGACCCAGTACTTC
NA	TRBV6-1	NA	TRBJ1-1	CASSTFTETEAFF	TGTGCCAGCAGCACATTTACAGAGACTGAAGCTTTCTTT
NA	TRBV5-4	NA	TRBJ2-7	CASSLPQGHEQYF	TGTGCCAGCAGCTTGCCCCAGGGCCACGAGCAGTACTTC
few	TRBV2	NA	TRBJ1-1	CASSEPLQGSIF	TGTGCCAGCAGTGAACCCCTACAGGGATCAATCTTT
NA	TRBV29-1	TRBD1	TRBJ1-5	CSTGQAEGPQHF	TGCAGCACCGGACAGGCTGAGGGGCCCCAGCATTTT
NA	TRBV9	NA	TRBJ1-2	CASSVQGLDYGYTF	TGTGCCAGCAGCGTACAGGGGTTGGACTATGGCTACACCTTC
NA	TRBV10-3	NA	TRBJ1-2	CAISGSGRANYGYTF	TGTGCCATCAGTGGTTCAGGCAGGGCTAACTATGGCTACACCTTC
medium-sized	TRBV5-1	NA	TRBJ2-7	CASSLNTYEQYF	TGCGCCAGCAGCTTGAACACCTACGAGCAGTACTTC
few	TRBV6-1	NA	TRBJ2-7	CASSRWAGADYEQYF	TGTGCCAGCAGCCGGTGGGCTGGCGCTGACTACGAGCAGTACTTC
NA	TRBV29-1	TRBD2	TRBJ2-3	CSARLAGVDTQYF	TGCAGCGCAAGACTAGCGGGAGTGGATACGCAGTATTTT
few	TRBV7-2	TRBD1	TRBJ1-1	CASSLDRGRTEAFF	TGTGCCAGCAGCTTAGACAGGGGAAGAACTGAAGCTTTCTTT
many	TRBV28	NA	TRBJ1-1	CASSTGMNTEAFF	TGTGCCAGCAGTACAGGGATGAACACTGAAGCTTTCTTT
NA	TRBV4-2	NA	TRBJ2-7	CASSQDSLDEQYF	TGTGCCAGCAGCCAAGATTCGTTAGACGAGCAGTACTTC
NA	TRBV2	NA	TRBJ1-5	CASSEFQGSNQPQHF	TGTGCCAGCAGTGAATTCCAGGGGAGCAATCAGCCCCAGCATTTT
NA	TRBV5-1	TRBD2	TRBJ2-1	CASSLDPSGRYSYNEQFF	TGCGCCAGCAGCCTAGATCCTAGCGGGAGGTATTCCTACAATGAGCAGTTCTTC
NA	TRBV5-4	NA	TRBJ2-1	CASSSSYGEQFF	TGTGCCAGCAGCTCGTCCTATGGTGAGCAGTTCTTC
NA	TRBV25-1	TRBD1	TRBJ2-5	CASHAGGWETQYF	TGTGCCAGCCATGCAGGGGGCTGGGAGACCCAGTACTTC